Below are 16 T cell receptor beta chains sequenced from a single sample in a study of shared clonotypes between healthy human individuals. Repertoires were generated with immunoSEQ multiplex PCR, while TCRdb's copy carries only in-frame clones and drops some. The repertoire holds about 1.5 million clones, with 95% to 99% as singletons. Specimen: naive CD4+ T cells sorted from blood. Subset described: CD45RA+ positively selected. The receptor source for this set is a man aged 30 to 45 in good health.

The chain joins TRBV4-2 to TRBJ2-5; 9 bases line up with TRBD2. With V trimmed by 1 base and J by 4 bases, 10 bases remained unmatched. The germline V gene has CDR1 LGHNA and CDR2 YNFKEQ. CDR3 length equals 17 residues. The CDR3 spells CASSQGMGGRGGETQYF. The CDR3 DNA is TGTGCCAGCAGCCAAGGAATGGGCGGGAGGGGAGGAGAGACCCAGTACTTC.

On this clone itself: In the same sample, other DNA sequences code for this CDR3. V is TRBV5-1 and J is TRBJ2-7; the match to TRBD1 covers 8 bases. Trimming at V came to 5 bases and at J to 7 bases, leaving 8 bases not matched to a gene. The CDR3 extends over 13 amino acids. Germline lookup yields CDR1 SGHRS and CDR2 YFSETQ. The DNA of the CDR3 is TGCGCCAGCAGTTTTGGACAGGGTGGTGAGCAGTACTTC. It specifies CASSFGQGGEQYF. The whole variable domain, filled in from reference TRBV5-1 and TRBJ2-7, reads KAGVTQTPRYLIKTRGQQVTLSCSPISGHRSVSWYQQTPGQGLQFLFEYFSETQRNKGNFPGRFSGRQFSNSRSEMNVSTLELGDSALYLCASSFGQGGEQYFGPGTRLTVT.

The chain couples TRBV9 to TRBJ2-3, with D unclear. CDR1 is SGDLS, CDR2 YYNGEE, per germline. The CDR3 is made up of 15 amino acids. V lost 0 bases to trimming and J lost 0 bases, with 8 bases between them. The CDR3 sequence: CASSVAPASTDTQYF. Written as DNA, the CDR3 is TGTGCCAGCAGCGTAGCGCCGGCTAGCACAGATACGCAGTATTTT.

The rearrangement uses TRBV7-2 and TRBJ2-3, with a tentative D call TRBD2 (5 bases). Trimming took 1 base from V and 4 from J, leaving 9 bases between them. CDR1 is SGHTA, CDR2 FQGNSA, per germline. This CDR3 region has 14 residues. CDR3 nucleotide sequence: TGTGCCAGCAGCTTAGATCTGGGAGCAGATACGCAGTATTTT. Translating gives CASSLDLGADTQYF.

This clone came up once. The chain uses TRBV6-5 and TRBJ2-7; 7 bases are shared with TRBD1. The trim removed 8 bases at V and 3 bases at J, leaving 7 bases unmatched. Germline CDR1 is MNHEY and CDR2 is SVGAGI. The CDR3 length is 13 residues. The CDR3 DNA reads TGTGCCAGCTGGACAGGCCCCCTCTACGAGCAGTACTTC. It encodes CASWTGPLYEQYF.

J is TRBJ1-2 and V is TRBV5-1; D gene ambiguous. In germline, CDR1 is SGHRS, CDR2 YFSETQ. The ends were cut back, 4 bases at V and 6 bases at J, with 13 bases in the middle. This CDR3 has 13 residues. The CDR3 nucleotides read TGCGCCAGCAGCCCGGAAGGGTTGAATGGCTACACCTTC. Translating gives CASSPEGLNGYTF. The variable domain in full, completed from reference TRBV5-1 and TRBJ1-2, reads KAGVTQTPRYLIKTRGQQVTLSCSPISGHRSVSWYQQTPGQGLQFLFEYFSETQRNKGNFPGRFSGRQFSNSRSEMNVSTLELGDSALYLCASSPEGLNGYTFGSGTRLTVV.

J is TRBJ2-3 and V is TRBV29-1; 11 bases agree with TRBD2. The germline CDR1 and CDR2 sequences are SQVTM and ANQGSEA. The CDR3 runs 16 residues. J lost 3 bases, V lost 5 bases, and 10 bases had no gene match. CDR3 bases: TGCAGCGTTTCTACTAGCGGGAGAAGGGTTACAGATACGCAGTATTTT. It translates to CSVSTSGRRVTDTQYF.

The V and J genes are TRBV5-1 and TRBJ2-3; a weak D match, TRBD1 (6 bases). This CDR3 comprises 16 residues. V was clipped by 3 bases and J by 4 bases, with 18 bases between them. Germline CDR1 and CDR2: SGHRS and YFSETQ. The DNA of the CDR3 is TGCGCCAGCAGCTCACAGGGTAATAGTGTAGCAGATACGCAGTATTTT. This encodes CASSSQGNSVADTQYF.

In the case of this clone: Within the sample, other DNA sequences also encode this same CDR3. The chain links TRBV6-5 to TRBJ2-7; TRBD1 is a possible D gene (6 bases). Per germline, CDR1 MNHEY and CDR2 SVGAGI. Trimming took 0 bases from V and 4 from J, leaving 10 bases between them. This CDR3 is 14 amino acids long. CDR3 amino acids: CASSYSGASYEQYF. As DNA, the CDR3 is TGTGCCAGCAGTTACTCGGGGGCGTCGTACGAGCAGTACTTC.

The V call is TRBV10-1, the J call TRBJ2-5, with D possibly called TRBD1 or TRBD2 (5 bases each). Trimming took 6 bases from V and 7 from J, leaving 12 bases between them. The CDR3 is 12 amino acids. Germline loops: CDR1 WNHNN, CDR2 SYGVQD (reference sequence). The CDR3 protein is CASSEGLGTQYF. The CDR3 region has the DNA TGCGCCAGCAGCGAGGGGTTGGGGACCCAGTACTTC.

The rearrangement uses TRBV15 and TRBJ1-1; TRBD1 matches 9 bases. The CDR3 is 18 residues long. The V gene's germline CDR1 is LNHNV and CDR2 YYDKDF (reference sequence). Trimming cost V 0 bases and J 1 base; bases outside gene matches: 9. As DNA, the CDR3 is TGTGCCACCAGCAGAGATCTAGGGACAGGGTGGGGGAACACTGAAGCTTTCTTT. Residues: CATSRDLGTGWGNTEAFF.

This rearrangement joins TRBV10-1 to TRBJ1-1; D not certain. The germline gives CDR1 WNHNN, CDR2 SYGVQD (reference sequence). V lost 6 bases, J lost 1 base, and 9 bases lay in between. CDR3 length: 13 amino acids. In DNA form, the CDR3 reads TGCGCCAGCAGCGCTAAAGCGAACACTGAAGCTTTCTTT. Its translation is CASSAKANTEAFF.

The chain recombines TRBV18 with TRBJ2-2, with D possibly being TRBD1 or TRBD2 (5 bases each). The CDR3 runs 17 residues. The germline V and J ends were trimmed by 4 bases and 6 bases, with 21 bases remaining between them. Germline assignment: CDR1 KGHSH and CDR2 LQKENI. The chain's CDR3 is CASSRTLGERPPGELFF. In nucleotides, the CDR3 is TGTGCCAGCTCACGAACGCTAGGGGAGCGGCCTCCCGGGGAGCTGTTTTTT.

This rearrangement joins TRBV4-1 to TRBJ1-3; D gene unclear. The V gene's germline CDR1 is MGHRA and CDR2 YSYEKL. The CDR3 length is 17 residues. Trimming shortened V by 0 bases and J by 0 bases, and 12 bases separated the two germline ends. The CDR3 loop reads CASSQDPLFDSGNTIYF. Written as DNA, the CDR3 is TGCGCCAGCAGCCAAGATCCCCTCTTCGACTCTGGAAACACCATATATTTT.

Notes on this clone: The identical CDR3 is also encoded by other nucleotide sequences in the sample. The chain uses TRBV19 and TRBJ2-7; TRBD2 is a possible D gene (7 bases). The germline V gene encodes CDR1 LNHDA and CDR2 SQIVND (reference sequence). The CDR3 covers 14 residues. V dropped 8 bases and J dropped 0 bases, with 14 bases sitting between them. CDR3 nucleotide sequence: TGTGCCAGTTCTAGGGGGGGCAGCTCCTACGAGCAGTACTTC. As protein: CASSRGGSSYEQYF.

The chain recombines TRBV25-1 with TRBJ1-3; a weak D match, TRBD1 (5 bases). The germline V gene has CDR1 MGHDK and CDR2 SYGVNS. The CDR3 runs 12 residues. Trimming took 7 bases from V and 9 from J, leaving 13 bases between them. The CDR3 DNA reads TGTGCCAGCACCTCAGGGTTGGGCACCATATATTTT. The encoded protein is CASTSGLGTIYF.